This TCR beta chain emerged from a study of OX40 agonist ivuxolimab in advanced cancers. Points from the study as a whole: Some patients without response likewise showed low normalized clonal expansion. Relatively little clonal expansion, among the lowest observed, appeared in partial responders at 0.1-3.0 mg/kg. CD4+ T cells averaged fewer expanded clones than CD8+ T cells. Both CD4+ and CD8+ T cell populations in blood had undergone clonal expansion by week 6 at 0.1 to 3.0 mg/kg.

In its sample, this clone was seen once. Its antigen is not identified. Some clones are missing from TCRdb's copy, which holds only in-frame ones; the method was immunoSEQ multiplex PCR. The sample shows 32,000 or so clones, roughly 76% of them seen only once. CDR3 length: 17 amino acids. V gave up 4 bases and J gave up 3 bases; unmatched junction bases: 12. Germline V gene data show CDR1 as MGHRA and CDR2 as YSYEKL. The gene calls are TRBV4-1 and TRBJ1-3; TRBD1 aligns across 7 bases. The material was CD4+ or CD8+ T cells sorted from blood, obtained in a trial of the OX40 agonist ivuxolimab. This receptor was identified in an adult with an advanced solid tumor such as melanoma, head and neck, liver or kidney cancer. The CDR3 DNA reads as TGCGCCAGCAGCCGAATCAAACAGGGGTTCGATGGAAACACCATATATTTT. Translating it yields CASSRIKQGFDGNTIYF.